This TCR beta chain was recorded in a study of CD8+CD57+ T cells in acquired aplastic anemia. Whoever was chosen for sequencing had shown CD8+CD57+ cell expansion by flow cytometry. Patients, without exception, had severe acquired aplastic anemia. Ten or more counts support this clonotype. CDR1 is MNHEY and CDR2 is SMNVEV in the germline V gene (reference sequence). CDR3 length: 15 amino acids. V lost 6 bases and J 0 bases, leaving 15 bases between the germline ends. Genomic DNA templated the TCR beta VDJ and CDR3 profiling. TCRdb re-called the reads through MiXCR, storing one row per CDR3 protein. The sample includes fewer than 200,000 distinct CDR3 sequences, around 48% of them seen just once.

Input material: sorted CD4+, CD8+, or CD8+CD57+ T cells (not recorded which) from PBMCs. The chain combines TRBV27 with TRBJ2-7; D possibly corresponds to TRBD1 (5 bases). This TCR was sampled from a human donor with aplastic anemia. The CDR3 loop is CASRPSGLSSYEQYF. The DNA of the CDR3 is TGTGCCAGCAGACCTTCAGGGTTGAGCTCCTACGAGCAGTACTTC.